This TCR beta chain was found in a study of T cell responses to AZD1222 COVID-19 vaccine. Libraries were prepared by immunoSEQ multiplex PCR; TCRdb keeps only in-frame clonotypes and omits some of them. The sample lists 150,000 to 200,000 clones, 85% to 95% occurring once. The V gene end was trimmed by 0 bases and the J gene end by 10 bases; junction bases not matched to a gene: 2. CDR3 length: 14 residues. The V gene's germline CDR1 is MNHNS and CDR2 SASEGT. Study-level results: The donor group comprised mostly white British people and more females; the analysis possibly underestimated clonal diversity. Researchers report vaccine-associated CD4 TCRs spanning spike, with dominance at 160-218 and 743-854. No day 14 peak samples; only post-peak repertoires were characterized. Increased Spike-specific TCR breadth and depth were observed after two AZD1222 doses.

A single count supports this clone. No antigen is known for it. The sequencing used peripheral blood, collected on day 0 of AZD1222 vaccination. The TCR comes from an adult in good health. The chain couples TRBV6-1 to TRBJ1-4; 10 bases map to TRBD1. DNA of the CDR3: TGTGCCAGCAGTGAAGCAGGGACAGGGGTAAAACTGTTTTTT. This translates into CASSEAGTGVKLFF.